The sequence of this TCR beta chain was determined in a study of read filtering for tumor transcriptome and immune sequencing (TCRdb year 2020). With regard to the full study: Of the patients in the cohort, approximately 16 were male and 14 to 15 were female, and their mean age was approximately 71 years, with a range of about 47 to 80. By revised international staging, roughly 8 patients were R-ISS I, approximately 15 were R-ISS II and 6 or 7 were R-ISS III. After DNase treatment, whole-transcriptome libraries were prepared with the TruSeq RNA Access Library Prep Kit. TCR-region mapped reads per sample ranged from about 3.5 to 11 million with IR-seq versus only about 75 to 1,400 with RNA-seq. TCR repertoires obtained by targeted immune repertoire sequencing and by bulk whole-transcriptome sequencing performed on the same bone marrow samples were compared. A main aim was a read-filtering strategy for immune repertoire data, specifically whether clonotypes supported by a single read should be removed.

Based on the germline V gene, the CDR1 and CDR2 sequences are MGHRA and YSYEKL. Taken from cysteine to phenylalanine, the CDR3 has 15 residues. Just the 45-base CDR3 DNA is kept, in frame starting at base 1. From V the trimming removes 5 bases and from J it removes 4 bases, while the gene matches leave 6 bases of the junction unaccounted for. Bone marrow was sampled from every patient at the time of active disease. Isolation of bone marrow mononuclear cells was performed by Ficoll-Hypaque density gradient centrifugation. CD138-negative cells were obtained by negative selection after labeling with CD138 magnetic microbeads on a MACS separator, removing myeloma plasma cells. Flow cytometry with CD138 antibodies on an Attune NxT was used to check how pure the isolated cells were. Total RNA was extracted using TRIzol reagent and was quantified on a NanoDrop spectrophotometer. Paired RNA-seq and IR-seq were performed on the CD138-negative bone marrow sample of each patient.

The Immunoverse kit was used to build TCR libraries from roughly 370 ng RNA, with molecular barcoded adaptors covering alpha/delta and beta/gamma chains. The same RNA used for transcriptome sequencing was used for TCR library preparation. TCR libraries were sequenced on an Illumina HiSeq 4000 with 2 x 150 cycles. Turning to the authors' computational methods: MiXCR aligned TCR reads to human V, D, J and C references and assembled the aligned reads into CDR3 clonotypes, with quality filtering and error correction included. The tcR package in R was used for analysis of clonotype counts and gene usage diversity. Raw mapping reads were checked after the RNA-seq reads had been mapped by STAR aligner version 2.5.3a onto the human GRCh37 genome. To test how sequencing depth affected the clonotypes detected, IR-seq fastq files were randomly downsampled with Seqtk 1.3. Starting from the raw public reads, TCRdb applied fastp trimming at Q25, assembled clones with MiXCR and retained in-frame beta chains. Under each unique CDR3 protein, matching rows form one entry showing the most common genes and DNA. These V and J calls rely on TCRdb rather than the paper's analysis. Counted in this sample were 75,000 to 95,000 distinct CDR3 sequences; about 12% of them appeared once. More than 12% of the sample rests with the top ten.

The sample holds many counts of this clonotype. The target of this receptor is not known. Per-nucleotide qualities are absent, and no much larger clonotype sits a single base away. Points the paper makes about the study in general: The correlation between IR-seq and RNA-seq shared clonotype proportions rose when single-read clonotypes were removed. Single-read clonotypes made up about 81.9% of clonotypes but roughly 3.5% of total reads in IR-seq, and over 65% of clonotypes and approximately 47% of reads in RNA-seq. Clonotypes were captured by IR-seq at much higher depth and more reliably than by RNA-seq, and smaller IR-seq throughput was sufficient for identification of most shared clonotypes. The sorted CD138-negative fraction was a mixed bone marrow immune population, not purified T cells.

The sequence was obtained from a donor at least 40 years old with multiple myeloma. Sample: a population of CD138-negative cells sorted from bone marrow. The cell subset or site label, as the study defines it: bone marrow mononuclear cells depleted of CD138+ plasma/myeloma cells by negative magnetic selection. The chain is assembled from TRBV4-1 and TRBJ2-3, and 10 junctional nucleotides match TRBD1. The nucleotides read TGCGCCAGCAGCTTGGACAGGGGGAGCGCAGATACGCAGTATTTT. Its protein reads: CASSLDRGSADTQYF.